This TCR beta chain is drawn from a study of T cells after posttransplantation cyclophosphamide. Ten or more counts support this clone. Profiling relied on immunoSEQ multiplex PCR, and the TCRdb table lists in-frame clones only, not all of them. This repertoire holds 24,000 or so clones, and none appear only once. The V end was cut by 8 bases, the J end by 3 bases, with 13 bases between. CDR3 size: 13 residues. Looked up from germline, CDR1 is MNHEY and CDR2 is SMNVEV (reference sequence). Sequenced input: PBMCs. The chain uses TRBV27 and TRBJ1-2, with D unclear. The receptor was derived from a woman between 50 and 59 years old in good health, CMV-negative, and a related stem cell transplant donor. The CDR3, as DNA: TGTGCCAGCTCCCGCTCCCGGGACTATGGCTACACCTTC. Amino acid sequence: CASSRSRDYGYTF.